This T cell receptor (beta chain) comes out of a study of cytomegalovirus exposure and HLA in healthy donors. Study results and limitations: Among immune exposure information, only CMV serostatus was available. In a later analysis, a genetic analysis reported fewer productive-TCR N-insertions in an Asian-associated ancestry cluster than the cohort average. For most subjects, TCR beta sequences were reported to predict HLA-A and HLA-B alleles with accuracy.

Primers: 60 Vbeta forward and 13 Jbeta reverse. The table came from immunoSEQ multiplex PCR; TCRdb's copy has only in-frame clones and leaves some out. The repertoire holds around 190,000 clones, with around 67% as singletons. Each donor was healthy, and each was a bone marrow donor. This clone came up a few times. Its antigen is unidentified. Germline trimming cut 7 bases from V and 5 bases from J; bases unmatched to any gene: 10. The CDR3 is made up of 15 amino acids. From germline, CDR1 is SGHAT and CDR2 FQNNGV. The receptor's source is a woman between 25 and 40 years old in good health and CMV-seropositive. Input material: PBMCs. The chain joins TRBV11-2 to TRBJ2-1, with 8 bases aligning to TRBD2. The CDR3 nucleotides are TGTGCCAGCAACCTTTTCCTAGCGGGCCACAATGAGCAGTTCTTC. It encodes CASNLFLAGHNEQFF.